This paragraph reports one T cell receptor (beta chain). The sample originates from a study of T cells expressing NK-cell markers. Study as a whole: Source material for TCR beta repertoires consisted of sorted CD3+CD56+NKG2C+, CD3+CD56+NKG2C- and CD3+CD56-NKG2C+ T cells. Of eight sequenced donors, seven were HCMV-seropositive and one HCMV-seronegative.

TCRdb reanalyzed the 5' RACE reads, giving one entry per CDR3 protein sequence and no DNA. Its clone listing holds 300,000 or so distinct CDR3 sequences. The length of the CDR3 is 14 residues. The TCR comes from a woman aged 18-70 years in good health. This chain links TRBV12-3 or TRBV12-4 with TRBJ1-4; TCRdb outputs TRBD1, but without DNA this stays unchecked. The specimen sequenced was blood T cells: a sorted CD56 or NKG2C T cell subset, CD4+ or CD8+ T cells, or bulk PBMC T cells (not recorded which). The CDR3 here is CASSFGQGSEKLFF.